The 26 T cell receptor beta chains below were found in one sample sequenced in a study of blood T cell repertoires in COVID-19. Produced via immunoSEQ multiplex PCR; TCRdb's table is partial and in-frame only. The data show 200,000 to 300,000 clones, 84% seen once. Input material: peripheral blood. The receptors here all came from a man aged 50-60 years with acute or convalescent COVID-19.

The CDR3 coding sequence is TGTGCCAGCAGCTTAATGCCCGGGACAGGGCCTATGAACACTGAAGCTTTCTTT. This sequence encodes CASSLMPGTGPMNTEAFF. The rearrangement joins TRBV7-8 to TRBJ1-1; TRBD1 matches at 9 bases. V dropped 2 bases and J dropped 0; count of bases not matched to a gene: 10. This CDR3 contains 18 residues. Per germline, CDR1 SGHVS and CDR2 FQNEAQ.

In DNA, the CDR3 is TGTGCCAGCAGCCCGTTTTGGCCGAATGAAAAACTGTTTTTT. Its protein product is CASSPFWPNEKLFF. The chain joins TRBV27 to TRBJ1-4, with D uncertain. Germline V lookup: CDR1 MNHEY, CDR2 SMNVEV (reference sequence). This CDR3 spans 14 amino acids. The V and J ends lost 6 bases and 5 bases respectively, with 13 bases between them.

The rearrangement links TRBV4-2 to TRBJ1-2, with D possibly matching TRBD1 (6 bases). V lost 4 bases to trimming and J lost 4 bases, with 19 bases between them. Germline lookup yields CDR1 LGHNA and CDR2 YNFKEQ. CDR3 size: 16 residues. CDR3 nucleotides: TGTGCCAGCAGCCTTGCCAGGGGCACCCTGATCTATGGCTACACCTTC. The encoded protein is CASSLARGTLIYGYTF.

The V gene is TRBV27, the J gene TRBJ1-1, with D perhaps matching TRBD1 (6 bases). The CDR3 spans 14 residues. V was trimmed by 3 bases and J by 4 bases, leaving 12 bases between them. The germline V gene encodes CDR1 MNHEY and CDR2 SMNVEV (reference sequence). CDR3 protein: CASSFFQGSTEAFF. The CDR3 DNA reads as TGTGCCAGCAGTTTCTTCCAGGGGAGCACTGAAGCTTTCTTT.

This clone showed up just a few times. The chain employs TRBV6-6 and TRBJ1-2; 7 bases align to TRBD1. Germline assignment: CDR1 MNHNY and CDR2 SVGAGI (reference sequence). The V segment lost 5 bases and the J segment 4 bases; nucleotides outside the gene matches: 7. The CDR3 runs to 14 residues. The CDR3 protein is CASSPRQGIYGYTF. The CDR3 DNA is TGTGCCAGCAGTCCCCGACAGGGAATCTATGGCTACACCTTC.

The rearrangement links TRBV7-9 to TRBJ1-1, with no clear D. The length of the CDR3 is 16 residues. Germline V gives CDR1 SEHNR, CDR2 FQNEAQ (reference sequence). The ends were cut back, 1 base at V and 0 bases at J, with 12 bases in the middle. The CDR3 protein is CASSLGGLLMNTEAFF. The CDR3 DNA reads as TGTGCCAGCAGCTTAGGAGGACTCCTTATGAACACTGAAGCTTTCTTT.

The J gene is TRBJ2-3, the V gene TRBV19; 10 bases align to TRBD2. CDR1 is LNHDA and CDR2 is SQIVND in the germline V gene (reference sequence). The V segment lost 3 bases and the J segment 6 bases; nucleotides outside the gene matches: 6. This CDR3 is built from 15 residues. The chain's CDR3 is CASSIIAGGSDTQYF. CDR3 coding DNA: TGTGCCAGTAGTATTATAGCGGGAGGCTCCGATACGCAGTATTTT.

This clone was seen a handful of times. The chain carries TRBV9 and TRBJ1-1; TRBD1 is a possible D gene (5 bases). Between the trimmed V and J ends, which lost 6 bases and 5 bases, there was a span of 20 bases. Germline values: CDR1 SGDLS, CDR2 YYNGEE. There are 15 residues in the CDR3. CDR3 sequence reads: CASTPGGVRGTEAFF. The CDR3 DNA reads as TGTGCCAGCACCCCGGGAGGGGTTAGAGGAACTGAAGCTTTCTTT.

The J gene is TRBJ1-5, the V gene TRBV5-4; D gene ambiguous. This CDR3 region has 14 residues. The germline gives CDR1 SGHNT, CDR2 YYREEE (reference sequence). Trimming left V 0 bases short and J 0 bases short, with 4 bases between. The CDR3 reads CASSLAGSNQPQHF. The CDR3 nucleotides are TGTGCCAGCAGCTTGGCCGGTAGCAATCAGCCCCAGCATTTT.

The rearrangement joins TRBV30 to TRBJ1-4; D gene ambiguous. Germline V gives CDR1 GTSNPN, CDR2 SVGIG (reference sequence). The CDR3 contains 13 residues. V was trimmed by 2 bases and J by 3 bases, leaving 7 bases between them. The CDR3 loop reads CAWSLQSNEKLFF. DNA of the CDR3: TGTGCCTGGAGTTTACAGTCTAATGAAAAACTGTTTTTT.

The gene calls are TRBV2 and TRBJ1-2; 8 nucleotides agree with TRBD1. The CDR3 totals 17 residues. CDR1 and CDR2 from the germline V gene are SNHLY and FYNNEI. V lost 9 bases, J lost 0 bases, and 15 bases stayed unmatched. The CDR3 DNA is TGTGCCAGGGATCACCGAGGACAGGGCGATCCTAACTATGGCTACACCTTC. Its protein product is CARDHRGQGDPNYGYTF.

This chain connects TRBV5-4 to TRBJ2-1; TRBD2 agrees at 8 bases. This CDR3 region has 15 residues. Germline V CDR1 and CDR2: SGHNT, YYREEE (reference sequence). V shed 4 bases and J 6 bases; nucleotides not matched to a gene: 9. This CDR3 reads CASSTGTRGFNEQFF. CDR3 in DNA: TGTGCCAGCAGCACCGGGACTAGGGGATTCAATGAGCAGTTCTTC.

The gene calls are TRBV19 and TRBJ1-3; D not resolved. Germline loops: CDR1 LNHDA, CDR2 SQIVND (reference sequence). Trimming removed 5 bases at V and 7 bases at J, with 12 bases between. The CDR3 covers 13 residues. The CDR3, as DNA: TGTGCCAGTAGTTCCAGCAGAGGGAACACCATATATTTT. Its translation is CASSSSRGNTIYF.

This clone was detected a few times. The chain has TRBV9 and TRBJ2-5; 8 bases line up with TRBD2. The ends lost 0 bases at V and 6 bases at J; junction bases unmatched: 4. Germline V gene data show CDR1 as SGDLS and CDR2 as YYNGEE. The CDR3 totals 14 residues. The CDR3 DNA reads TGTGCCAGCAGCGTAGGTAGCGGGGTAAAGACCCAGTACTTC. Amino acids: CASSVGSGVKTQYF.

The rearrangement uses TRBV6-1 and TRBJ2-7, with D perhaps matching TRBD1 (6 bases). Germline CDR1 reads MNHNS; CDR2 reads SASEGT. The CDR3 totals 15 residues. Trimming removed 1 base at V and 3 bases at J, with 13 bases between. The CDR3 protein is CASSEGTWDIYEQYF. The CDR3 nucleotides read TGTGCCAGCAGTGAAGGGACCTGGGACATCTACGAGCAGTACTTC.

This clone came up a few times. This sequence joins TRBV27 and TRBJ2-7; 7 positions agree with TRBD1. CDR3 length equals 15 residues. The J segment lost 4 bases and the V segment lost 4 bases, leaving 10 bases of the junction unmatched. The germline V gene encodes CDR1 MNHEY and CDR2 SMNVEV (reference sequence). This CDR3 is CASSYRGPGFYEQYF. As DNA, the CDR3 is TGTGCCAGCAGTTACAGGGGCCCCGGATTTTACGAGCAGTACTTC.

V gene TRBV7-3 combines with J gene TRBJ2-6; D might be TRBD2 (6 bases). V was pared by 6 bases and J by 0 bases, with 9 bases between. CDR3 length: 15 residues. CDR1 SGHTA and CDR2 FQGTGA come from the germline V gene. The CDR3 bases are TGTGCCAGCAGGGAGGGCAGCTCTGGGGCCAACGTCCTGACTTTC. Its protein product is CASREGSSGANVLTF.

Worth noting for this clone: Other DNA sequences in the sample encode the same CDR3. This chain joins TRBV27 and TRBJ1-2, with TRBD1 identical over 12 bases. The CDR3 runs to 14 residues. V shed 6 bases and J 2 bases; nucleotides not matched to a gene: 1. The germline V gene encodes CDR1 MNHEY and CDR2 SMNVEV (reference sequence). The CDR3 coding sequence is TGTGCCAGCAGAGGGACAGGGGGCAACTATGGCTACACCTTC. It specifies CASRGTGGNYGYTF.

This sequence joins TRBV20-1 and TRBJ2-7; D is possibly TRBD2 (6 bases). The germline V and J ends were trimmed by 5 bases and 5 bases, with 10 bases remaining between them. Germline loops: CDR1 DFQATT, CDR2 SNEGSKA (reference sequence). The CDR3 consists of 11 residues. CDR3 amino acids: CSALGRNEQYF. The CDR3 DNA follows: TGCAGTGCTCTTGGGAGGAACGAGCAGTACTTC.

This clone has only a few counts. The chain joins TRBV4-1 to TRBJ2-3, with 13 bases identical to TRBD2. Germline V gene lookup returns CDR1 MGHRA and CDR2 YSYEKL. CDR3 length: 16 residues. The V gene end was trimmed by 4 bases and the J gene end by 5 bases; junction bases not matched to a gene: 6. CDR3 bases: TGCGCCAGCAGCCGGGGGACTAGCGGGGAGAAAGATACGCAGTATTTT. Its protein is CASSRGTSGEKDTQYF.

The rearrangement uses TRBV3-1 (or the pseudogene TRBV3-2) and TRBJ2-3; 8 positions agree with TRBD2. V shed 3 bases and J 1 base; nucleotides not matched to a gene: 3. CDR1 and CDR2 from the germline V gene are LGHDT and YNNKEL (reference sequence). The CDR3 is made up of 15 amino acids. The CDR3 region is CASSHLAGGTDTQYF. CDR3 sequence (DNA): TGTGCCAGCAGCCATCTAGCGGGTGGCACAGATACGCAGTATTTT.

The CDR3 region has the DNA TGTGCCAGCAGCCAATCGGGACAGGGGCGGTACGAGCAGTACTTC. Protein sequence: CASSQSGQGRYEQYF. The V and J genes are TRBV3-1 (or the pseudogene TRBV3-2) and TRBJ2-7, with TRBD1 identical over 10 bases. The length of the CDR3 is 15 residues. V shed 2 bases, J shed 4 bases, and the junction held 5 bases outside the gene matches. Germline-derived CDR1 and CDR2 are LGHDT and YNNKEL (reference sequence).

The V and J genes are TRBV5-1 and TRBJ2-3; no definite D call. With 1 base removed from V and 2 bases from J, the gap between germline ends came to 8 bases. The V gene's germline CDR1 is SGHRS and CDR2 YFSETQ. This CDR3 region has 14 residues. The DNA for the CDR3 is TGCGCCAGCAGCTTGTCGCAGATCACAGATACGCAGTATTTT. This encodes CASSLSQITDTQYF.

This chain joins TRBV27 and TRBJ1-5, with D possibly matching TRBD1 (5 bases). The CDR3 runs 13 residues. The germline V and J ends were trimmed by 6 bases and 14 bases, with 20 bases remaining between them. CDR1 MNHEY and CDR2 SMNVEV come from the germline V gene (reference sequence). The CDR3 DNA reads TGTGCCAGCAGCGGACGGGGGATACAGCCGGAGCATTTT. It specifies CASSGRGIQPEHF.

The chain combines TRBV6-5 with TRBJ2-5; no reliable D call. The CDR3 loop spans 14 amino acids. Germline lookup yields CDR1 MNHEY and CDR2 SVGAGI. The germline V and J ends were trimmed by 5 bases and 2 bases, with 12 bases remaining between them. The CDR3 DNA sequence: TGTGCCAGCAGTCCTGACACAATTCAAGAGACCCAGTACTTC. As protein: CASSPDTIQETQYF.

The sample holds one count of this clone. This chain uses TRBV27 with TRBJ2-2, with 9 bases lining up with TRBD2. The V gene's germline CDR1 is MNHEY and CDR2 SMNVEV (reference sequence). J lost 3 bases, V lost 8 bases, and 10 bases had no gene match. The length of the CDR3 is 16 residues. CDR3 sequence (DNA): TGTGCCAGCTATCGCCTAGCGGGGTTGGACACCGGGGAGCTGTTTTTT. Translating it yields CASYRLAGLDTGELFF.